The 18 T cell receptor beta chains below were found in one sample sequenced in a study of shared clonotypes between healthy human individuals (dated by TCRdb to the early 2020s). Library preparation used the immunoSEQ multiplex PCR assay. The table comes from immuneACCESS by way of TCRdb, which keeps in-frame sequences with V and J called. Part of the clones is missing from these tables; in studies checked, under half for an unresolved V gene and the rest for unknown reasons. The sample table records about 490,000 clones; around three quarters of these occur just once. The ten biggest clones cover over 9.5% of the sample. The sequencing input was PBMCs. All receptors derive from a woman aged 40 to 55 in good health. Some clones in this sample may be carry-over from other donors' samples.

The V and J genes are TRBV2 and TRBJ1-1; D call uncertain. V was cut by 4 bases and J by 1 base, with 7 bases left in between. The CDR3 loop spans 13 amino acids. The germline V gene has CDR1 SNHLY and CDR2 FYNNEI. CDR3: CASSGTRNTEAFF. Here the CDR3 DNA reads TGTGCCAGCAGTGGGACGCGGAACACTGAAGCTTTCTTT.

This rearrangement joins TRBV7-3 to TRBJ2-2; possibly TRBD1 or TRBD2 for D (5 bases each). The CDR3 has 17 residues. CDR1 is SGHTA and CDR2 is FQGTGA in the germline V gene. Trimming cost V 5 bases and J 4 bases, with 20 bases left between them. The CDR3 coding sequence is TGTGCCAGCAGCGAACGACTCTCGGGGACGGGCACCGGGGAGCTGTTTTTT. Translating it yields CASSERLSGTGTGELFF.

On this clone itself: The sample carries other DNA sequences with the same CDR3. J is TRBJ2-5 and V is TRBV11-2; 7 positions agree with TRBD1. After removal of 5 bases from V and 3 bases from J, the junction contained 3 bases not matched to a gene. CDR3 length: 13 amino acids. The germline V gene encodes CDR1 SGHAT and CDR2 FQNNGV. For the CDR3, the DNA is TGTGCCAGCAGCCTCGACAGGGAAGAGACCCAGTACTTC. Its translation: CASSLDREETQYF.

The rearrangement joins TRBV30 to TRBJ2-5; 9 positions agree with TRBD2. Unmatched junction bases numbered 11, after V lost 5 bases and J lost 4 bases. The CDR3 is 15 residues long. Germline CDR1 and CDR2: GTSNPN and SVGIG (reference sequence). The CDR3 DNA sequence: TGTGCCTGGGATTTTGGCGGGAGGGCCGGAGAGACCCAGTACTTC. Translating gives CAWDFGGRAGETQYF.

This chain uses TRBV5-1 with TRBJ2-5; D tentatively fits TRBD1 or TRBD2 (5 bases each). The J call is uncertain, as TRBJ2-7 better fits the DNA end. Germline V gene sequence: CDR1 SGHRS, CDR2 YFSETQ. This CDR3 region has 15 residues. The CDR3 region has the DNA TGCGCCAGCAGCTTAGGGGACGACGGTCGTTACGAGCAGTACTTC. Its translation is CASSLGDDGRYEQYF.

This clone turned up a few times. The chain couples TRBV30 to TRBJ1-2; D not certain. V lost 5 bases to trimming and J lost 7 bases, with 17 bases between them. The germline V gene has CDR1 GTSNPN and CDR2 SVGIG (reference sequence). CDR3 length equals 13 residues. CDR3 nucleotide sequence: TGTGCCTGGCCCCCCGACGGGGTTTGTGGCTACACCTTC. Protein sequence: CAWPPDGVCGYTF. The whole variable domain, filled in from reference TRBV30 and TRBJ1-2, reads SQTIHQWPATLVQPVGSPLSLECTVEGTSNPNLYWYRQAAGRGLQLLFYSVGIGQISSEVPQNLSASRPQDRQFILSSKKLLLSDSGFYLCAWPPDGVCGYTFGSGTRLTVV.

The CDR3 DNA reads as TGTGCCACCGGCCGGGCTAGCGGATACAATGAGCAGTTCTTC. Translating it yields CATGRASGYNEQFF. The V gene is TRBV6-6, the J gene TRBJ2-1; TRBD2 matches 7 bases. J gave up 4 bases and V 10 bases, and 10 bases lay outside the gene matches. The CDR3 covers 14 residues. The germline V gene has CDR1 MNHNY and CDR2 SVGAGI (reference sequence).

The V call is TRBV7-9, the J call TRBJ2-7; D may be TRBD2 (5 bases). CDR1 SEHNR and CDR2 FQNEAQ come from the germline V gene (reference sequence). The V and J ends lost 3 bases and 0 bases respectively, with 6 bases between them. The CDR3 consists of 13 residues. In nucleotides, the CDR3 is TGTGCCAGCAGCTTGACTACCTCCTACGAGCAGTACTTC. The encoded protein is CASSLTTSYEQYF.

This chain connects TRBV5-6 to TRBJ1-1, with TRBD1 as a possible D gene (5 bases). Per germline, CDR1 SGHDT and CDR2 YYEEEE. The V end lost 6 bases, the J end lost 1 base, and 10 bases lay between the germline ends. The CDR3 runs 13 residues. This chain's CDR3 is CASTGGGNTEAFF. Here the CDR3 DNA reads TGTGCCAGCACGGGCGGGGGGAACACTGAAGCTTTCTTT.

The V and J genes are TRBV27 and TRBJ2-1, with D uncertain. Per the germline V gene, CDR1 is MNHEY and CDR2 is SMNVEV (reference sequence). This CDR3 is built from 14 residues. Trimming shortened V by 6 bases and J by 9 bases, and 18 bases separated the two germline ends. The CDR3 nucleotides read TGTGCCAGCAGCCCCCTCTCGATGACGGGTGAGCAGTTCTTC. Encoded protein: CASSPLSMTGEQFF.

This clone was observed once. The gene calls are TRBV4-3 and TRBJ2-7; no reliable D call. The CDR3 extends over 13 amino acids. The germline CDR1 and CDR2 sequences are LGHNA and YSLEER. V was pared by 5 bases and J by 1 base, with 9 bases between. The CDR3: CASSSGSSYEQYF. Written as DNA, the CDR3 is TGCGCCAGCAGCTCCGGGTCTTCCTACGAGCAGTACTTC.

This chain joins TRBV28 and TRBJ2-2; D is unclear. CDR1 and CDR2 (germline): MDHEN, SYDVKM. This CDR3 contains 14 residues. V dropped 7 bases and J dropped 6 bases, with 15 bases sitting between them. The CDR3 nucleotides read TGTGCCAGCACCCTATCCGGCCCGGCCGGGGAGCTGTTTTTT. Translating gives CASTLSGPAGELFF.

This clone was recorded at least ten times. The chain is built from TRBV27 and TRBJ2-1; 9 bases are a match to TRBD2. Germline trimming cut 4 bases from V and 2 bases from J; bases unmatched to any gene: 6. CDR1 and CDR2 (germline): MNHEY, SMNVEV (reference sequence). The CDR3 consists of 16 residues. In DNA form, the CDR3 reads TGTGCCAGCAGTTCTAGCGGGGTGGATGCCTACAATGAGCAGTTCTTC. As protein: CASSSSGVDAYNEQFF.

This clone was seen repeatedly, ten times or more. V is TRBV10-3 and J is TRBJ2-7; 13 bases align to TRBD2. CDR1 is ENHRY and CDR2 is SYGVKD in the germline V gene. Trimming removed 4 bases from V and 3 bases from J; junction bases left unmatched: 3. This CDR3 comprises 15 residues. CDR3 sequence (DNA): TGTGCCATCAGTGGGGGGACTAGCGGGAACTACGAGCAGTACTTC. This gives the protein CAISGGTSGNYEQYF.

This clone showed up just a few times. CDR3 sequence (DNA): TGTGCCAGCAGTGATGTAATTTCGGTGGGAGATACGCAGTATTTT. It encodes CASSDVISVGDTQYF. The rearrangement uses TRBV2 and TRBJ2-3; D ambiguous. Per germline, CDR1 SNHLY and CDR2 FYNNEI. V was clipped by 3 bases and J by 5 bases, with 15 bases between them. The CDR3 runs to 15 residues.

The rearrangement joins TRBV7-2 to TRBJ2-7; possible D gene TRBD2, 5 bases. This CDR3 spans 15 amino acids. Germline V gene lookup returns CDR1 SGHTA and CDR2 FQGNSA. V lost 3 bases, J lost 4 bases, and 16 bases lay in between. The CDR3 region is CASSLFRGSQYEQYF. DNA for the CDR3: TGTGCCAGCAGCTTGTTTCGAGGGAGTCAATACGAGCAGTACTTC.

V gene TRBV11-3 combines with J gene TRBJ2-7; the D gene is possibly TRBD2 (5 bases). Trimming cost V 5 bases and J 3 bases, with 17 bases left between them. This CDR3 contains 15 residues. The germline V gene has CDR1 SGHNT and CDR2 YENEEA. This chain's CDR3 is CASSPHRADLYEQYF. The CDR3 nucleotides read TGTGCCAGCAGCCCCCACCGAGCGGACCTCTACGAGCAGTACTTC.

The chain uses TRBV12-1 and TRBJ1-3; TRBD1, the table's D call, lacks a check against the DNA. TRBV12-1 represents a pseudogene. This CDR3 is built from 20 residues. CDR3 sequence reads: CASSLAGGQGETPTGNTIYF. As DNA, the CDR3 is TGTGCCAGCAGCCTTGCCGGGGGACAGGGGGAAACGCCGACTGGAAACACCATATATTTT.